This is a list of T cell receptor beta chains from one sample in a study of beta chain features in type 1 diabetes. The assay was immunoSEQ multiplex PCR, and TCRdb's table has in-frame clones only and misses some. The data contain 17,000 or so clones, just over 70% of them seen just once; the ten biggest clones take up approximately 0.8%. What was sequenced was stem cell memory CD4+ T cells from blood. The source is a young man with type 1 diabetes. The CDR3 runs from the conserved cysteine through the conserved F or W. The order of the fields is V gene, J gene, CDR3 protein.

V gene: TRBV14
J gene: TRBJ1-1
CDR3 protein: CASSPTWAVDMNTEAFF

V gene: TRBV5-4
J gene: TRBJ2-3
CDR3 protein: CASSLERYGTSEDTQYF

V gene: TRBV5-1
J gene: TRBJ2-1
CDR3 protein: CASSLIPGTSGGDEQFF

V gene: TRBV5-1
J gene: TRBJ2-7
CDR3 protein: CASSLGLTLGYEQYF

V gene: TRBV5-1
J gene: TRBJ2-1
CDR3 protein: CASSLERGGTPNEQFF

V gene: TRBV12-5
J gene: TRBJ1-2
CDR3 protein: CASGVQGNYGYTF

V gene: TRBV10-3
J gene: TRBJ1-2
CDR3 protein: CAISEQISHGYTF

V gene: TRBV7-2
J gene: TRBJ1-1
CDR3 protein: CASSFGTGSTEAFF

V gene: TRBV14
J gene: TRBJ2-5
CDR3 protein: CASSHRRHSYQETQYF

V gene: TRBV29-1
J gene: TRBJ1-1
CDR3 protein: CSVGPRGGTEAFF

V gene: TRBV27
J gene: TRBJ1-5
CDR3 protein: CASSPGLGVAQPQHF

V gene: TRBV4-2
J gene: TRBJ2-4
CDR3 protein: CASSQDQGALAKNIQYF

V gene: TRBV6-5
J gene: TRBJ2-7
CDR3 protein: CASSYGRVYEQYF

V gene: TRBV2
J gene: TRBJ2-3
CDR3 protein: CASSEGNTQYF

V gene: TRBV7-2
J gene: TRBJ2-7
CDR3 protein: CASSYFNSRYEQYF

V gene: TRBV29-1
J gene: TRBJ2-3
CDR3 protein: CSVATSGGPDTQYF

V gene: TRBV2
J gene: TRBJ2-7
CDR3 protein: CASSEQGLSYEQYF

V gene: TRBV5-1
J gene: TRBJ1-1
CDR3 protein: CASSLAAGMNTEAFF

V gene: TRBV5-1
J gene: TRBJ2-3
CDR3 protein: CASSPPGADTQYF

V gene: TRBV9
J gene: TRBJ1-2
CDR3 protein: CASSEGGQLAGYTF

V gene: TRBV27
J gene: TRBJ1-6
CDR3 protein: CASSFRGQLGNSPLHF

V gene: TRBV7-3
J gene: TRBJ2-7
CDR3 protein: CASSQGQGAREQYF

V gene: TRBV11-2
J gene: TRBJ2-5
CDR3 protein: CASSFMLGQKETQYF

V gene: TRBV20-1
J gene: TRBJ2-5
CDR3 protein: CSARLLVGQYF

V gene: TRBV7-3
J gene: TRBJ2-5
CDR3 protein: CASSLRPGGQETQYF

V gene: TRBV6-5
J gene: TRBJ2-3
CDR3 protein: CASSYYSAGTNTQYF

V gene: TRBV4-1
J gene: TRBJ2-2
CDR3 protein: CASSLQGNTGELFF

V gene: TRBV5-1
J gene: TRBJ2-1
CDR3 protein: CASSLGTSYNEQFF